This T cell receptor (beta chain) appears in the sequencing data of a study of shared clonotypes between healthy human individuals. Findings and limits, study-wide: The sole specimen, blood, was sampled, and tissue repertoires likely differ.

The assay was immunoSEQ multiplex PCR, and TCRdb's table has in-frame clones only and misses some. The sample has 2 million to 2.5 million clones, less than 95% seen once; the top ten hold around 0.4%. Remarks on this clone: Its antigen remains unknown.

Source material: naive CD4+ T cells from PBMCs. The subset is: CD45RA+ positively selected. This TCR came from a man younger than 35 in good health. Some clones in this sample may be carry-over from other donors' samples.

CDR3 nucleotides: TGTGCCAGCAGCCAGGACAGCCCGGGAGAAAAACTGTTTTTT. This translates into CASSQDSPGEKLFF. The V gene is TRBV7-9, the J gene TRBJ1-4, with a tentative D call TRBD1 (6 bases). Trimming cost V 5 bases and J 8 bases, with 15 bases left between them. CDR3 length: 14 amino acids. Germline V gene data show CDR1 as SEHNR and CDR2 as FQNEAQ (reference sequence).